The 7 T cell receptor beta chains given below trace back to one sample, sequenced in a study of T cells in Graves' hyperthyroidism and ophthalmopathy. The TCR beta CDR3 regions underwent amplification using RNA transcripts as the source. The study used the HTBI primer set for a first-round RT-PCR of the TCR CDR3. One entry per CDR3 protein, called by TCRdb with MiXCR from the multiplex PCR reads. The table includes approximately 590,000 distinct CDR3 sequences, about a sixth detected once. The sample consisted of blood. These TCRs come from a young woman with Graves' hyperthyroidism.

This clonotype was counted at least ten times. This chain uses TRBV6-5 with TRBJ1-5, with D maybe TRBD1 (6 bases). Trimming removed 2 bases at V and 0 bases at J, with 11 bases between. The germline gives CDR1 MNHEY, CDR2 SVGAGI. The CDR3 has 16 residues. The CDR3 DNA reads TGTGCCAGCAGTTACGGGGGCAGAGATAGCAATCAGCCCCAGCATTTT. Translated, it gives CASSYGGRDSNQPQHF.

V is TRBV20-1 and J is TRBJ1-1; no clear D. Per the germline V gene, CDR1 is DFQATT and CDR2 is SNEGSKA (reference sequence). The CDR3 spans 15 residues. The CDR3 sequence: CSRLSLTTVNTEAFF. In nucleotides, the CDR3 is TGCAGCCGGCTCAGTTTAACGACCGTGAACACTGAAGCTTTCTTT.

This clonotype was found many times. CDR3 residues: CASSSDVDQPQHF. CDR3 sequence (DNA): TGTGCCAGCAGCTCTGACGTTGATCAGCCCCAGCATTTT. This chain connects TRBV7-2 to TRBJ1-5; D unclear. Trimming cost V 4 bases and J 5 bases, with 9 bases left between them. This CDR3 has 13 amino acids. Germline V gene data show CDR1 as SGHTA and CDR2 as FQGNSA.

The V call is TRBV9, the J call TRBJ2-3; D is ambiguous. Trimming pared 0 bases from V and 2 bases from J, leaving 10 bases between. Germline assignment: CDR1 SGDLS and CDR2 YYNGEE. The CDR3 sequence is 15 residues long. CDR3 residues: CASSVEDRFTDTQYF. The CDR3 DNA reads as TGTGCCAGCAGCGTAGAGGACCGTTTCACAGATACGCAGTATTTT.

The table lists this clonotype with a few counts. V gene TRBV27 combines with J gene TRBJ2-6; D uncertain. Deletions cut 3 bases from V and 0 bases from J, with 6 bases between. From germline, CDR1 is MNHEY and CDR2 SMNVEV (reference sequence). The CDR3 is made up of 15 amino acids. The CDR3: CASSFPSSGANVLTF. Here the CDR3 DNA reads TGTGCCAGCAGTTTCCCGAGCTCTGGGGCCAACGTCCTGACTTTC.

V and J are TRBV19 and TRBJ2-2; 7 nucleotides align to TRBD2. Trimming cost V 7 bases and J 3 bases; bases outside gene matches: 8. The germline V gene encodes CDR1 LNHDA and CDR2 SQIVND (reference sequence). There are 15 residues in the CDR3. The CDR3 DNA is TGTGCCAGTATACCCGGGACTACTTACACCGGGGAGCTGTTTTTT. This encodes CASIPGTTYTGELFF.

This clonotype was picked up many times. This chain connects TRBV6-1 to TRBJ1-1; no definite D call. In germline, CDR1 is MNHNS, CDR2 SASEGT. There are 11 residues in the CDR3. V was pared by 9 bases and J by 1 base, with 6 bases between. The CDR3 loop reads CASAENTEAFF. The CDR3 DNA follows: TGTGCCAGTGCAGAGAACACTGAAGCTTTCTTT.